The sequence of this TCR beta chain was determined in a study of cytomegalovirus exposure and HLA in healthy donors. The PCR ran on 60 Vbeta and 13 Jbeta primers. The authors' processing: Later work found 80 million to 85 million unique TCR beta chains, with roughly 11 million shared. TCRdb's table, derived via immunoSEQ multiplex PCR, lists solely in-frame clones and lacks some. V and J calls and clone size are as listed in that table; D and trimming were resolved from the DNA. Of under 200,000 clones listed, around 65% were seen once; the top ten hold around 3%. General observations from the study: Highly shared sequence variants in one cluster were likely a sequencing artifact.

This CDR3 comprises 15 residues. The ends lost 1 base at V and 7 bases at J; junction bases unmatched: 7. With respect to this clone: Its antigen is still unknown. The identical CDR3 is also encoded by other nucleotide sequences in the sample.

The clonotype comes from a woman aged 40-49 years in good health and CMV-seropositive. This rearrangement joins TRBV5-3 to TRBJ2-3; 9 bases line up with TRBD2. TRBV5-3 qualifies as an ORF whose function is uncertain. Sequences were obtained from PBMCs. The CDR3 nucleotides are TGTGCCAGAAGCTTGTTCTGCGGGGGGGCAAATACGCAGTATTTT. Protein: CARSLFCGGANTQYF.